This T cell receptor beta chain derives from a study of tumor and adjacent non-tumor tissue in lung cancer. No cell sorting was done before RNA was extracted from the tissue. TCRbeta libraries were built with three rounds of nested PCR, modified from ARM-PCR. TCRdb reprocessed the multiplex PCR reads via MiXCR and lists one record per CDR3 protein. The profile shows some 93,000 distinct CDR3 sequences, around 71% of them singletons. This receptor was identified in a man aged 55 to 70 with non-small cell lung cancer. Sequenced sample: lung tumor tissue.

CDR3 protein: CISSQVQASGSLAKNIQYF. CDR3 coding DNA: TGTATCAGCAGCCAAGTGCAGGCTAGCGGATCGTTAGCCAAAAACATTCAGTACTTC. V usage is TRBV4-2 and J usage is TRBJ2-4; 7 nucleotides match TRBD2. Germline V lookup: CDR1 LGHNA, CDR2 YNFKEQ. The CDR3 extends over 19 amino acids.